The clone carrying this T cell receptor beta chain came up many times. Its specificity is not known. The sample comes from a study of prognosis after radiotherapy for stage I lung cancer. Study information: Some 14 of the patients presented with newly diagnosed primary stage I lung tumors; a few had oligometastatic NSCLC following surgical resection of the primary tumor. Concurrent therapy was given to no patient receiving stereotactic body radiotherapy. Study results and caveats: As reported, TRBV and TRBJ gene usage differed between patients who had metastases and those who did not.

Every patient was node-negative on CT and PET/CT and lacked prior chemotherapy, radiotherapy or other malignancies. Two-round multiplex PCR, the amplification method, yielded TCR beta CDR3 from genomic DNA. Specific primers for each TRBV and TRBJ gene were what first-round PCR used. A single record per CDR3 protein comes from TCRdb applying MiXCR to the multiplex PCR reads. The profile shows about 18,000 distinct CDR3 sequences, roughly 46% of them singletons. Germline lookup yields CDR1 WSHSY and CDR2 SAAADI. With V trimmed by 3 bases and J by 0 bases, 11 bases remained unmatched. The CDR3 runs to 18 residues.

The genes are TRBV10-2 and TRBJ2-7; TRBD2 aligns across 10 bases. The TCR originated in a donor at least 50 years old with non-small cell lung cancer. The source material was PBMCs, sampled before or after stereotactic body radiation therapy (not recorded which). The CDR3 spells CASSEGGLARKVSYEQYF. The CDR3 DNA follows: TGCGCCAGCAGTGAAGGGGGACTAGCGCGAAAGGTCTCCTACGAGCAGTACTTC.